This T cell receptor beta chain was sequenced in a study of cytomegalovirus exposure and HLA in healthy donors. The CDR3 has 20 residues. Germline lookup yields CDR1 KGHSH and CDR2 LQKENI. With 2 bases clipped from V and 4 bases from J, the junction kept 17 bases outside the gene matches. Amplification used 60 Vbeta primers and 13 Jbeta primers. TCRdb's table, derived via immunoSEQ multiplex PCR, lists solely in-frame clones and lacks some. The table has under 150,000 clones, 8.5% to 10% seen once; the top ten hold 3% to 3.5%. This TCR came from a man younger than 40 in good health and CMV-seronegative. The chain employs TRBV18 and TRBJ2-7, with TRBD2 matching 13 bases. What was sequenced was PBMCs. CDR3 protein: CASSPDSAIGRTSGRYEQYF. CDR3 in DNA: TGTGCCAGCTCACCAGACAGCGCTATAGGAAGGACTAGCGGGAGATACGAGCAGTACTTC.